Below, one T cell receptor (beta chain) is given with its context. Its matching antigen is unknown. Researchers reported that TCR beta cDNA libraries carried unique molecular identifiers. TCRdb ran MiXCR on the PCR reads and lists one entry per CDR3 protein. The sample records hundreds of thousands of distinct CDR3 sequences, over 45% being singletons. This specimen belongs to a study of post-analysis software for immune sequencing data. Points from the study as a whole: Among about 5 TRBV segments more frequent in patients than controls were TRBV5-6, TRBV5-1 and TRBV20-1.

V was shortened by 2 bases and J by 8 bases, with 15 bases between the two germline ends. The CDR3 covers 14 residues. In germline, CDR1 is MGHRA, CDR2 YSYEKL. The chain is built from TRBV4-1 and TRBJ1-2; unclear D gene. Material: blood. The receptor comes from a girl between 2 and 10 years old with multiple sclerosis. The CDR3 nucleotides are TGCGCCAGCAGCCAATCAGCGCGTGAGGGCGGCTACACCTTC. It yields the protein CASSQSAREGGYTF.